The sample holds many counts of the clone carrying this TCR beta chain. Antigen: not known. This entry belongs to a study of CD8 T cells in ankylosing spondylitis. General observations from the study: Characteristic, it appeared, of ankylosing spondylitis blood was a TCR beta motif of 7 or 8 highly homologous variants. Prior literature has documented some motif variants in synovial fluid and blood from reactive arthritis. The clones that were linked to disease were reported to be significantly enriched in matched synovial fluid samples from ankylosing spondylitis patients.

CDR1 and CDR2 (germline): MDHEN, SYDVKM. This CDR3 is 14 amino acids long. Trimming took 2 bases from V and 6 from J, leaving 12 bases between them. Construction of TCR beta libraries was performed using quantitative 5'-RACE with molecular barcodes. Each CDR3 protein is one row after TCRdb ran MiXCR on the 5' RACE reads. Among 180,000 or so distinct CDR3 sequences listed, around a tenth were seen once. The sequence was obtained from a male donor with ankylosing spondylitis or in good health (not recorded which). The sample taken for sequencing was blood, either unsorted or a sorted T cell fraction (not recorded which). V usage is TRBV28 and J usage is TRBJ2-3; possible D gene TRBD2, 5 bases. The DNA of the CDR3 is TGTGCCAGCAGTTTAGCCCTAGCTGAGGATACGCAGTATTTT. Its translation is CASSLALAEDTQYF.